This T cell receptor beta chain was sequenced during a study of T cells expressing NK-cell markers. Study summary: Obtained from sorted CD3+CD56+NKG2C+, CD3+CD56+NKG2C- and CD3+CD56-NKG2C+ T cells were the TCR beta repertoires.

CDR3 size: 17 residues. Following a re-call of the 5' RACE reads, TCRdb has one entry per CDR3 protein and lacks DNA. This sample's table reports approximately 550,000 distinct CDR3 sequences. The sample comprised blood T cells: a sorted CD56 or NKG2C T cell subset, CD4+ or CD8+ T cells, or bulk PBMC T cells (not recorded which). V gene TRBV12-3 or TRBV12-4 combines with J gene TRBJ2-7; lacking DNA, the TRBD2 call made by TCRdb goes unchecked. This TCR came from a man aged 18 to 35 in good health. CDR3 sequence reads: CASSPSGLAGATYEQYF.